The 7 T cell receptor beta chains below all came from one sample that was sequenced in a study of blood T cell repertoires in COVID-19. Profiling relied on immunoSEQ multiplex PCR, and the TCRdb table lists in-frame clones only, not all of them. The sample lists fewer than 200,000 clones, 88% occurring once. Sequencing was carried out using PBMCs or T cells enriched from blood (not recorded which). The receptors here all came from a woman aged 18 to 35 who had recovered from COVID-19.

The chain links TRBV28 to TRBJ2-7, with a weak D call TRBD1 (7 bases). Germline V gives CDR1 MDHEN, CDR2 SYDVKM. The CDR3 runs to 14 residues. The V and J ends lost 1 base and 3 bases respectively, with 10 bases between them. The chain's CDR3 is CASSLSGGGYEQYF. In nucleotides, the CDR3 is TGTGCCAGCAGTTTATCAGGGGGAGGCTACGAGCAGTACTTC.

The J gene is TRBJ1-1, the V gene TRBV6-5; unclear D gene. Trimming left V 6 bases short and J 6 bases short, with 11 bases between. The CDR3 totals 12 residues. The germline V gene encodes CDR1 MNHEY and CDR2 SVGAGI. The CDR3 region has the DNA TGTGCCAGCAGCAAACTTGTATCTGAAGCTTTCTTT. Translating gives CASSKLVSEAFF.

The V and J genes are TRBV7-9 and TRBJ1-2; 8 nucleotides line up with TRBD1. Germline V gene lookup returns CDR1 SEHNR and CDR2 FQNEAQ (reference sequence). The CDR3 sequence is 14 residues long. J gave up 6 bases and V 2 bases, and 5 bases lay outside the gene matches. In DNA, the CDR3 is TGTGCCAGCAGCTTATCACAGGGGGTAGATGGCTACACCTTC. Residues: CASSLSQGVDGYTF.

J is TRBJ2-1 and V is TRBV6-6; D is possibly TRBD2 (6 bases). There are 13 residues in the CDR3. V lost 7 bases and J lost 4, with 11 bases in between. Germline V gene sequence: CDR1 MNHNY, CDR2 SVGAGI (reference sequence). In nucleotides, the CDR3 is TGTGCCAGCACCGACGGGGGTTACAATGAGCAGTTCTTC. The encoded protein is CASTDGGYNEQFF.

The chain couples TRBV28 to TRBJ1-6, with 10 bases identical to TRBD1. CDR3 length: 18 residues. V lost 3 bases, J lost 5 bases, and 10 bases stayed unmatched. Germline V lookup: CDR1 MDHEN, CDR2 SYDVKM. CDR3 coding DNA: TGTGCCAGCAGTTTTGCCGGGACAGGGGAAAATAATAATTCACCCCTCCACTTT. This encodes CASSFAGTGENNNSPLHF.

The chain joins TRBV5-1 to TRBJ2-3; 10 nucleotides align to TRBD2. Germline V gene lookup returns CDR1 SGHRS and CDR2 YFSETQ. The J segment lost 3 bases and the V segment lost 0 bases, leaving 4 bases of the junction unmatched. The CDR3 is 16 residues long. The CDR3 DNA sequence: TGCGCCAGCAGCTTGGTAGTAGCGGGAGGAACAGATACGCAGTATTTT. It translates to CASSLVVAGGTDTQYF.

The J gene is TRBJ2-7, the V gene TRBV28, with 12 bases matching TRBD2. Germline trimming cut 7 bases from V and 3 bases from J; bases unmatched to any gene: 4. The CDR3 covers 14 residues. The germline CDR1 and CDR2 sequences are MDHEN and SYDVKM. The CDR3 sequence is CASKRGLAGYEQYF. CDR3 in DNA: TGTGCCAGCAAGAGGGGACTAGCGGGCTACGAGCAGTACTTC.